This TCR beta chain was profiled in a study of T cells in Graves' hyperthyroidism and ophthalmopathy. Study at large: Peripheral blood specimens were obtained at initial diagnosis, prior to any treatment.

Authors of the study amplified TCR beta CDR3 regions from RNA transcripts. HTBI primers were employed in a first-round RT-PCR of the TCR CDR3. TCRdb fed the multiplex PCR reads into MiXCR, producing one record per CDR3 protein. This sample yields about 320,000 distinct CDR3 sequences, of which around a sixth are seen a single time; approximately 35% belongs to the top ten. Graves' hyperthyroidism was deemed stable given no ophthalmopathy progression within 18 months. Extraction of PBMCs used roughly 9.6 ml of fresh peripheral blood. This receptor was obtained from a man aged 30 to 39 with Graves' hyperthyroidism. Specimen: blood.

The CDR3 region has the DNA TGTGCCAGCAGTTTAGACAGTCTTGGCAATCAGCCCCAGCATTTT. Its translation: CASSLDSLGNQPQHF. The chain has TRBV27 and TRBJ1-5, with D possibly matching TRBD1 (5 bases). Germline-derived CDR1 and CDR2 are MNHEY and SMNVEV (reference sequence). With 2 bases removed from V and 2 bases from J, the gap between germline ends came to 10 bases. The length of the CDR3 is 15 residues.